This TCR beta chain was sequenced for a study of T cells after yellow fever vaccination. Study-level findings and limits: Among primary-vaccination clones, most reappeared after the booster, at approximately 96% for CD4 and roughly 88% for CD8.

V lost 0 bases and J lost 1; bases outside the gene matches: 3. Germline V lookup: CDR1 LGHNA, CDR2 YSLEER. The CDR3 is 16 residues long. TCRdb reprocessed the 5' RACE reads via MiXCR and lists one record per CDR3 protein. The sample shows 200,000 to 300,000 distinct CDR3 sequences, over 6.5% of them seen only once. Points on this clonotype: What it recognizes is unknown.

The specimen was CD4+ T cells sorted from PBMCs, collected on the day of the yellow fever booster vaccination. V gene TRBV4-3 combines with J gene TRBJ2-3; 8 nucleotides agree with TRBD1. The source is a man under 40 who received the YFV17D yellow fever vaccine. This CDR3 reads CASSQELTGGTDTQYF. The CDR3 bases are TGCGCCAGCAGCCAAGAATTGACAGGGGGCACAGATACGCAGTATTTT.